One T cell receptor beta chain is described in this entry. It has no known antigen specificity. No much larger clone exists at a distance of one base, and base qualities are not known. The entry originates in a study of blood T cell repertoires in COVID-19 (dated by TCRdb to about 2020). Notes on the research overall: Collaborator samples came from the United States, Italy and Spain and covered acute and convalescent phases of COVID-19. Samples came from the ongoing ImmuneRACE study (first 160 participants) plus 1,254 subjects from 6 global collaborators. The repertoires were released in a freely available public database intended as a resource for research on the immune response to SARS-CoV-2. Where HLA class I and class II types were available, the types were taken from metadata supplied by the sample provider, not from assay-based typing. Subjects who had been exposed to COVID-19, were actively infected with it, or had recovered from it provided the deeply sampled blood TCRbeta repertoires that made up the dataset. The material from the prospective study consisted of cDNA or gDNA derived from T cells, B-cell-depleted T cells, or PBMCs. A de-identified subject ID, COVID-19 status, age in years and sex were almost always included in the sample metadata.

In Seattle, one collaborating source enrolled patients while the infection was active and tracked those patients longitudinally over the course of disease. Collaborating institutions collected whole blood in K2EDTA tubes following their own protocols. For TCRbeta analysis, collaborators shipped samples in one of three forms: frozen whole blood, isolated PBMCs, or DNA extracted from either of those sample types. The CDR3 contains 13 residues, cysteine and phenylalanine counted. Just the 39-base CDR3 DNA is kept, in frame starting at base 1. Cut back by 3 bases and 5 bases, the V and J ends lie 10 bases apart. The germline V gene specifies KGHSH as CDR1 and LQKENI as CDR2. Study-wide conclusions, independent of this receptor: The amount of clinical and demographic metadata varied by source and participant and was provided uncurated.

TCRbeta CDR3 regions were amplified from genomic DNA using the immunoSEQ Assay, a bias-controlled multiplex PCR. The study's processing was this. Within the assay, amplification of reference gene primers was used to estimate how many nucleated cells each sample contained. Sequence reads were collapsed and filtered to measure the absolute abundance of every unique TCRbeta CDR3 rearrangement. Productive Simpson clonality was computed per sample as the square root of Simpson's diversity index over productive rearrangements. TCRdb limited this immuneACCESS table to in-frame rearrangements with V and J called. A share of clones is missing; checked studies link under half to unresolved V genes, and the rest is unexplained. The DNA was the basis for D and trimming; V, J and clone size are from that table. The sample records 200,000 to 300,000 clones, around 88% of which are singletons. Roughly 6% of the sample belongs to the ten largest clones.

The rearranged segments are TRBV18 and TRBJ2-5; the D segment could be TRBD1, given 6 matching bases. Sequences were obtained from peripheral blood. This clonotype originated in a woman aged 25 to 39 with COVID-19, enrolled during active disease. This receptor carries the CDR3 CASSPRGTETQYF. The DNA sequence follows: TGTGCCAGCTCACCGAGGGGGACGGAGACCCAGTACTTC.